Each of the 11 T cell receptor beta chains below was sequenced from the same sample in a study of T cell repertoires in cytomegalovirus infection. TCRdb called the reads again in MiXCR, with one record for every CDR3 protein. The sample has 90,000 to 130,000 distinct CDR3 sequences, around 9.1% seen once. These TCRs are of unknown antigen specificity. Sequencing used PBMCs, sequenced either directly or after in vitro stimulation (not recorded which). The receptors were gathered from a human donor in good health (CMV status not recorded). Some clones in this sample may be carry-over from other donors' samples.

This clonotype was picked up a small number of times. The rearrangement links TRBV7-6 to TRBJ2-7; a weak D match, TRBD1 (6 bases). Germline V gene sequence: CDR1 SGHVS, CDR2 FNYEAQ. Trimming stripped 5 bases from V and 7 bases from J, with 18 bases between. CDR3 length equals 14 residues. CDR3 bases: TGTGCCAGCAGCCCCGAGAGGGGGACGGGAGAGCAGTACTTC. Translation: CASSPERGTGEQYF.

This clonotype was seen only a few times. This chain joins TRBV20-1 and TRBJ2-2; TRBD2 matches 12 bases. CDR3 length: 17 residues. Germline-derived CDR1 and CDR2 are DFQATT and SNEGSKA (reference sequence). Trimming at V came to 0 bases and at J to 6 bases, leaving 8 bases not matched to a gene. The CDR3 protein is CSARDIGLAGFAGELFF. In DNA, the CDR3 is TGCAGTGCTAGAGATATAGGACTAGCGGGATTTGCCGGGGAGCTGTTTTTT.

This clonotype was seen many times. The rearrangement uses TRBV28 and TRBJ2-2; D remains ambiguous. V lost 3 bases, J lost 4 bases, and 9 bases lay in between. There are 14 residues in the CDR3. The germline gives CDR1 MDHEN, CDR2 SYDVKM. The CDR3 DNA is TGTGCCAGCAGTTTGTTTCTGGGCACCGGGGAGCTGTTTTTT. This sequence encodes CASSLFLGTGELFF.

This clonotype was observed a few times. CDR3 protein: CASSLEGRDRGGNTEAFF. CDR3 bases: TGTGCCAGCAGCTTAGAAGGGCGAGACAGGGGAGGGAACACTGAAGCTTTCTTT. The chain couples TRBV7-9 to TRBJ1-1, with 8 bases that match TRBD1. Trimming took 1 base from V and 1 from J; bases not matched to a gene: 11. The CDR3 is 18 residues long. The germline CDR1 and CDR2 sequences are SEHNR and FQNEAQ (reference sequence).

This clonotype came up a few times. J is TRBJ2-1 and V is TRBV2, with D possibly being TRBD1 (5 bases). Germline CDR1 SNHLY, CDR2 FYNNEI. The V end was cut by 0 bases, the J end by 2 bases, with 11 bases between. This CDR3 region has 16 residues. DNA of the CDR3: TGTGCCAGCAGTGAAGCGCGAATGACAGCCTACAATGAGCAGTTCTTC. It specifies CASSEARMTAYNEQFF. The whole variable domain, remainder taken from reference TRBV2 and TRBJ2-1, is EPEVTQTPSHQVTQMGQEVILRCVPISNHLYFYWYRQILGQKVEFLVSFYNNEISEKSEIFDDQFSVERPDGSNFTLKIRSTKLEDSAMYFCASSEARMTAYNEQFFGPGTRLTVL.

This clonotype occurred many times. The chain links TRBV12-3 or TRBV12-4 to TRBJ1-1; tentative D call: TRBD1 (5 bases). V was trimmed by 2 bases and J by 0 bases, leaving 10 bases between them. The CDR3 runs to 15 residues. CDR3 region: CASSLRDEMNTEAFF. As DNA, the CDR3 is TGTGCCAGCAGTTTAAGGGACGAGATGAACACTGAAGCTTTCTTT.

This clonotype was seen a handful of times. The chain recombines TRBV12-3 or TRBV12-4 with TRBJ1-1, with 9 nucleotides matching TRBD1. The CDR3 sequence is 14 residues long. The V and J ends lost 7 bases and 3 bases, in that order; junction bases with no gene match: 6. This chain's CDR3 is CASKRQGEYTEAFF. CDR3 in DNA: TGTGCCAGCAAGAGACAGGGGGAGTACACTGAAGCTTTCTTT.

In this sample, this clonotype turned up many times. The chain has TRBV7-4 and TRBJ2-2, with D perhaps matching TRBD2 (6 bases). Germline V lookup: CDR1 SGHVT, CDR2 SQSDAQ. This CDR3 has 19 residues. Trimming pared 10 bases from V and 3 bases from J, leaving 30 bases between. The CDR3 spells CAIHKDLPRGSIDTGELFF. DNA of the CDR3: TGTGCCATACACAAAGACCTCCCCCGGGGGTCTATTGACACCGGGGAGCTGTTTTTT. Based on the CDR3 plus reference TRBV7-4 and TRBJ2-2, the full variable domain is GAGVSQSPRYKVAKRGRDVALRCDSISGHVTLYWYRQTLGQGSEVLTYSQSDAQRDKSGRPSGRFSAERPERSVSTLKIQRTEQGDSAVYLCAIHKDLPRGSIDTGELFFGEGSRLTVL.

This clonotype has more than one count but fewer than ten. The chain is built from TRBV4-3 and TRBJ1-1, with no clear D. In germline, CDR1 is LGHNA, CDR2 YSLEER. The CDR3 is made up of 14 amino acids. V was clipped by 1 base and J by 6 bases, with 12 bases between them. In DNA, the CDR3 is TGCGCCAGCAGCCAAGGTTACCCGGGCGCTGAAGCTTTCTTT. It codes for CASSQGYPGAEAFF.

This clonotype was recorded at least ten times. V usage is TRBV4-1 and J usage is TRBJ1-4, with D hard to call. V lost 0 bases, J lost 8 bases, and 4 bases lay in between. Germline CDR1 MGHRA, CDR2 YSYEKL. The CDR3 totals 12 residues. The CDR3 sequence is CASSQEWEKLFF. CDR3 DNA sequence: TGCGCCAGCAGCCAAGAGTGGGAAAAACTGTTTTTT.

This chain links TRBV2 with TRBJ2-3, with D uncertain. V lost 4 bases and J lost 1, with 12 bases in between. The V gene's germline CDR1 is SNHLY and CDR2 FYNNEI. The CDR3 loop spans 15 amino acids. The CDR3 DNA reads as TGTGCCAGCAGTGTGATCAGGACCCGCACAGATACGCAGTATTTT. Amino acid sequence: CASSVIRTRTDTQYF.